Only a few counts were recorded for the clone carrying this TCR beta chain. Its matching antigen is unknown. The CDR3 is 14 amino acids. The V end was cut by 0 bases, the J end by 3 bases, with 9 bases between. From germline, CDR1 is SGHRS and CDR2 YFSETQ. The entry originates in a study of CD8+CD57+ T cells in acquired aplastic anemia. Notes on the study in general: Patients shared some 30 CD8+ CDR3 sequences with controls.

For CDR3 and TCR beta VDJ profiling, genomic DNA was the template used. TCRdb reprocessed the reads with MiXCR, giving one entry per CDR3 protein. Of some 220,000 distinct CDR3 sequences in the sample, 34% were seen once. The receptor comes from a human donor in good health, serving as a control. This chain uses TRBV5-1 with TRBJ1-1; unclear D gene. The specimen was sorted CD4+, CD8+, or CD8+CD57+ T cells (not recorded which) from PBMCs. CDR3 nucleotide sequence: TGCGCCAGCAGCTTGGTTTCCGGAGACACTGAAGCTTTCTTT. This encodes CASSLVSGDTEAFF.